This TCR beta chain was recorded in a study of T cell changes during pregnancy in multiple sclerosis (dated by TCRdb to between 2018 and 2021). Regarding the study in general: Changes in the T cell repertoire over the course of pregnancy were examined in this study in women with multiple sclerosis.

As concerns this clone: It has no known antigen specificity. No clone much larger than this one lies a single base away; base qualities are absent.

CDR1 and CDR2 were assigned from the germline V gene (reference sequence) as GTSNPN and SVGIG. V drops 0 bases and J drops 4 bases, leaving 10 bases in between. Spanning cysteine to phenylalanine, the CDR3 consists of 14 amino acids. Solely the CDR3 DNA is kept, with 42 bases framed from the first base. The library relied on the immunoSEQ multiplex PCR assay. TCRdb stores this immuneACCESS table with in-frame sequences only. Part of the clones is absent; in the studies checked, under half of the shortfall reflects unresolved V genes, and no reason is known for the rest. This sample is represented by about 35,000 clones; 93% of them were singletons. Clones ranked in the top ten supply 0.41% of the sample.

Sequencing was performed on CD4+ T cells from peripheral blood mononuclear cells, taken in the first trimester of pregnancy. The source of this sequence is a female donor with multiple sclerosis, enrolled in a pregnancy study. The chain couples TRBV30 to TRBJ1-3; the D segment cannot be called with confidence. The sequence in DNA is TGTGCCTGGAGTGTTGCCCTAGTAGGAAACACCATATATTTT. Translation gives CAWSVALVGNTIYF. Extended through the reference TRBV30 and TRBJ1-3 proteins, this CDR3 yields the full variable domain: SQTIHQWPATLVQPVGSPLSLECTVEGTSNPNLYWYRQAAGRGLQLLFYSVGIGQISSEVPQNLSASRPQDRQFILSSKKLLLSDSGFYLCAWSVALVGNTIYFGEGSWLTVV.